Below, 22 T cell receptor beta chains from the same sample are listed, as sequenced in a study of T cells after yellow fever vaccination. TCRdb re-called the 5' RACE reads with MiXCR, one entry per CDR3 protein. The sample includes some 250,000 distinct CDR3 sequences, 6.9% seen only once; the top ten take roughly 0.86%. The sequences come from CD4+ T cells sorted from PBMCs, collected 15 days after the yellow fever booster vaccination. These receptors were taken from a man aged 25 to 40 who received the YFV17D yellow fever vaccine.

This clonotype has at least ten counts. The chain carries TRBV28 and TRBJ2-7; D may be TRBD1 (5 bases). This CDR3 is 16 amino acids long. CDR1 is MDHEN, CDR2 SYDVKM, per germline. The germline V and J ends were trimmed by 3 bases and 2 bases, with 17 bases remaining between them. As DNA, the CDR3 is TGTGCCAGCAGTTTCGCAGGGTCGGGTAGGACCTACGAGCAGTACTTC. Translation: CASSFAGSGRTYEQYF.

The genes are TRBV11-2 and TRBJ2-3; the D gene is possibly TRBD1 (6 bases). Germline loops: CDR1 SGHAT, CDR2 FQNNGV. This CDR3 comprises 15 residues. V gave up 5 bases and J gave up 8 bases, with 20 bases separating them. This chain's CDR3 is CASSPQGMVIGTQYF. CDR3 coding DNA: TGTGCCAGCAGCCCCCAGGGGATGGTGATCGGTACGCAGTATTTT.

The chain combines TRBV7-2 with TRBJ2-4; D is undetermined. V was trimmed by 5 bases and J by 6 bases, leaving 11 bases between them. The CDR3 is made up of 13 amino acids. Germline values: CDR1 SGHTA, CDR2 FQGNSA. This CDR3 reads CASSPGRTNIQYF. CDR3 nucleotide sequence: TGTGCCAGCAGCCCAGGACGGACAAACATTCAGTACTTC.

At least ten counts were recorded for this clonotype. This sequence joins TRBV12-5 and TRBJ2-5; D is possibly TRBD2 (6 bases). Germline V gene sequence: CDR1 LGHNT, CDR2 FRNRAP. The CDR3 loop spans 16 amino acids. Trimming removed 0 bases at V and 5 bases at J, with 16 bases between. CDR3 in amino acids: CASGLVLGREKETQYF. CDR3 DNA: TGTGCTAGTGGTTTGGTACTCGGACGGGAGAAGGAGACCCAGTACTTC.

This clonotype showed up just a few times. This chain links TRBV20-1 with TRBJ2-4; 8 nucleotides line up with TRBD2. Germline-derived CDR1 and CDR2 are DFQATT and SNEGSKA (reference sequence). The CDR3 contains 14 residues. With V trimmed by 0 bases and J by 7 bases, 5 bases remained unmatched. In DNA, the CDR3 is TGCAGTGCTAGAGATTATAGCGGGATGAACATTCAGTACTTC. Protein sequence: CSARDYSGMNIQYF.

This clonotype was found a few times. The V gene is TRBV12-3 or TRBV12-4, the J gene TRBJ1-1; D is unresolved. The V end was cut by 6 bases, the J end by 1 base, with 12 bases between. The CDR3 sequence is 14 residues long. CDR3 sequence: CASRIRTENTEAFF. The CDR3 DNA is TGTGCCAGCAGGATAAGGACCGAGAACACTGAAGCTTTCTTT.

This clonotype has more than one count but fewer than ten. This sequence joins TRBV25-1 and TRBJ1-5, with D uncertain. Germline loops: CDR1 MGHDK, CDR2 SYGVNS. The V gene lost 6 bases and the J gene lost 11 bases, with 17 bases spanning the gap. The length of the CDR3 is 13 residues. Written as DNA, the CDR3 is TGTGCCAGCAGAGACCAGAGCGGATCGGCCCAGCATTTT. This gives the protein CASRDQSGSAQHF.

This clonotype was observed many times. J is TRBJ2-7 and V is TRBV20-1, with D unclear. V dropped 2 bases and J dropped 4 bases, with 6 bases sitting between them. Germline CDR1 reads DFQATT; CDR2 reads SNEGSKA (reference sequence). The length of the CDR3 is 11 residues. This CDR3 is CSARREYEQYF. The CDR3 DNA is TGCAGTGCTAGAAGGGAATACGAGCAGTACTTC.

The table lists this clonotype with many counts. V and J are TRBV15 and TRBJ1-2; D call uncertain. Trimming stripped 6 bases from V and 3 bases from J, with 8 bases between. The CDR3 has 12 amino acids. Germline V CDR1 and CDR2: LNHNV, YYDKDF (reference sequence). The CDR3 DNA reads as TGTGCCACCAGTCGGTCAGACTATGGCTACACCTTC. It codes for CATSRSDYGYTF.

The genes are TRBV5-8 and TRBJ2-1; D remains ambiguous. Germline V gene sequence: CDR1 SGHTS, CDR2 YDEGEE. CDR3 length: 16 residues. Trimming cost V 2 bases and J 9 bases, with 21 bases left between them. This CDR3 reads CASSFNMLSLFGEQFF. In nucleotides, the CDR3 is TGTGCCAGCAGCTTCAACATGTTATCCTTGTTCGGTGAGCAGTTCTTC.

In its sample, this clonotype was seen a few times. V is TRBV5-1 and J is TRBJ1-2; D is uncertain. Germline CDR1 SGHRS, CDR2 YFSETQ. Deletions cut 4 bases from V and 3 bases from J, with 16 bases between. CDR3 length: 15 residues. In nucleotides, the CDR3 is TGCGCCAGCAGCCTGAAAATTCGGGATGACTATGGCTACACCTTC. Protein: CASSLKIRDDYGYTF.

This clonotype was seen ten or more times. This chain links TRBV29-1 with TRBJ2-3; 7 nucleotides agree with TRBD2. Germline V gives CDR1 SQVTM, CDR2 ANQGSEA. The CDR3 extends over 14 amino acids. The CDR3 protein is CRVGERGRTDTQYF. The CDR3 bases are TGCAGGGTCGGGGAGCGGGGCCGCACAGATACGCAGTATTTT.

The chain has TRBV5-1 and TRBJ1-2; no clear D. V shed 7 bases and J shed 7 bases, with 14 bases lying between them. The CDR3 is 12 residues long. In germline, CDR1 is SGHRS, CDR2 YFSETQ. CDR3 DNA: TGCGCCAGCTCTCCGGAAGGCTCTGGCTACACCTTC. This encodes CASSPEGSGYTF.

The chain combines TRBV29-1 with TRBJ1-2; D call uncertain. This CDR3 region has 13 residues. Per the germline V gene, CDR1 is SQVTM and CDR2 is ANQGSEA. Trimming shortened V by 6 bases and J by 0 bases, and 11 bases separated the two germline ends. The CDR3 spells CSVSPRTNYGYTF. DNA for the CDR3: TGCAGCGTATCCCCGCGAACTAACTATGGCTACACCTTC.

The rearrangement uses TRBV20-1 and TRBJ1-6; no firm D call. The length of the CDR3 is 17 residues. CDR1 is DFQATT and CDR2 is SNEGSKA in the germline V gene (reference sequence). V lost 3 bases, J lost 0 bases, and 15 bases lay in between. For the CDR3, the DNA is TGCAGTGCTAGGACAAGTATGCGAAGCTCCTATAATTCACCCCTCCACTTT. Protein product: CSARTSMRSSYNSPLHF.

This clonotype was detected only a few times. V and J are TRBV7-9 and TRBJ2-7; a possible D gene is TRBD1 (5 bases). V lost 1 base and J 0 bases, leaving 10 bases between the germline ends. The CDR3 is 15 amino acids. The germline CDR1 and CDR2 sequences are SEHNR and FQNEAQ (reference sequence). The CDR3 here is CASSLGQGYSYEQYF. The DNA of the CDR3 is TGTGCCAGCAGCTTAGGTCAGGGTTACTCCTACGAGCAGTACTTC.

This clonotype has only a few counts. The chain couples TRBV7-2 to TRBJ2-3; TRBD1 aligns across 8 bases. There are 16 residues in the CDR3. The J segment lost 2 bases and the V segment lost 4 bases, leaving 8 bases of the junction unmatched. CDR1 and CDR2 (germline): SGHTA, FQGNSA. The chain's CDR3 is CASSSRTGTLTDTQYF. CDR3 DNA sequence: TGTGCCAGCAGCTCAAGGACAGGGACCCTCACAGATACGCAGTATTTT.

This clonotype has ten or more counts. V and J are TRBV7-2 and TRBJ2-5; no clear D. The germline gives CDR1 SGHTA, CDR2 FQGNSA. V gave up 1 base and J gave up 3 bases, with 3 bases separating them. CDR3 length: 12 amino acids. CDR3 residues: CASSLVEETQYF. For the CDR3, the DNA is TGTGCCAGCAGCTTAGTAGAAGAGACCCAGTACTTC.

This clonotype was observed many times. V and J are TRBV3-1 and TRBJ2-1; 12 bases agree with TRBD2. Germline V gene lookup returns CDR1 LGHDT and CDR2 YNNKEL (reference sequence). The CDR3 runs 21 residues. V was clipped by 5 bases and J by 0 bases; unmatched bases: 17. The CDR3 nucleotides read TGTGCCAGCAGCTCCCTTCCGGGACTAGCGGGCCCTAAGAGCTCCTACAATGAGCAGTTCTTC. Amino acids: CASSSLPGLAGPKSSYNEQFF.

This clonotype turned up a few times. The chain recombines TRBV2 with TRBJ1-2, with TRBD1 identical over 11 bases. V was pared by 6 bases and J by 5 bases, with 8 bases of the junction left unmatched. In germline, CDR1 is SNHLY, CDR2 FYNNEI. This CDR3 is 15 amino acids long. The CDR3 region is CASRDRGRGNYGYTF. CDR3 DNA: TGTGCCAGCAGGGACAGGGGGCGCGGGAATTATGGCTACACCTTC. The entire variable domain, with the rest obtained from reference TRBV2 and TRBJ1-2, is as follows: EPEVTQTPSHQVTQMGQEVILRCVPISNHLYFYWYRQILGQKVEFLVSFYNNEISEKSEIFDDQFSVERPDGSNFTLKIRSTKLEDSAMYFCASRDRGRGNYGYTFGSGTRLTVV.

This clonotype was observed many times. This sequence joins TRBV20-1 and TRBJ1-2; D is uncertain. CDR1 DFQATT and CDR2 SNEGSKA come from the germline V gene (reference sequence). CDR3 length: 15 amino acids. The V and J ends lost 3 bases and 4 bases respectively, with 18 bases between them. CDR3 in amino acids: CSASRSPSSSYGYTF. The CDR3 DNA is TGCAGTGCTAGTAGATCCCCTTCATCTTCCTATGGCTACACCTTC.

This clonotype was counted between two and nine times. The chain is built from TRBV4-3 and TRBJ2-7; D is unclear. With 0 bases removed from V and 6 bases from J, the gap between germline ends came to 15 bases. Per the germline V gene, CDR1 is LGHNA and CDR2 is YSLEER. CDR3 length equals 15 residues. CDR3: CASSQDPPLVGEQYF. Here the CDR3 DNA reads TGCGCCAGCAGCCAAGATCCCCCTTTGGTCGGCGAGCAGTACTTC.